This T cell receptor (beta chain) comes out of a study of T cells in Graves' hyperthyroidism and ophthalmopathy (dated by TCRdb to between 2018 and 2021). Notes on the research overall: Peripheral blood was sampled at the time of initial diagnosis, prior to any treatment. In over five Graves' hyperthyroidism patients, the study also compared T-cell repertoires from thyroid tissue with T-cell repertoires from blood. According to the paper, TCR Vbeta CDR3 sequencing was carried out on approximately 140 peripheral blood samples, which came from approximately 43 ophthalmopathy, some 73 hyperthyroidism and roughly 17 progressor patients. After blood sampling, hyperthyroidism patients were treated with methimazole at a starting dose of 30 mg daily, and ophthalmopathy patients were treated with high-dose intravenous methylprednisolone. A discovery cohort of roughly 96 patients, fewer than 50 with Graves' ophthalmopathy and approximately 57 with stable Graves' hyperthyroidism, was used to find distinguishing TCR V-J signatures. For training and testing, the 100 patients in the discovery cohort were randomly divided in a 7:3 ratio. Whether ophthalmopathy could be predicted prospectively was tested in an independent validation cohort made up of roughly 19 hyperthyroidism patients plus 17 patients who later progressed to ophthalmopathy. Study-wide conclusions, independent of this receptor: In validation, progression to ophthalmopathy was predicted by the model with 65% to 71% sensitivity and nearly 75% specificity, a median of approximately 6.5 months before onset. A model built on a 13 V-J signature distinguished ophthalmopathy from stable hyperthyroidism, reaching roughly 88% sensitivity and about 81% specificity in cross-validation and 80%/75% in testing. Most expanded thyroid clonotypes (frequency above 0.001) were also found in blood, which suggests that blood repertoires may mirror thyroid immune responses. Sample size was not statistically predetermined, and blinding of investigators to group allocation was not performed.

TCR beta CDR3 regions were amplified from RNA transcripts. For the first round of RT-PCR on the TCR CDR3, the HTBI primer set was used together with the Qiagen OneStep RT-PCR kit. A second multiplex PCR round built the libraries, followed by size selection and purification. Sequencing of the libraries was done on an Illumina HiSeq2000 using paired-end 100 bp reads. Processing in the source paper ran as follows. SOAPnuke was used to process the raw data, throwing out any read that contained adapters or uncalled bases, had a mean Phred below 15, or lacked an exact constant-primer or identifier match. COPE v1.2.5 was used to merge the high-quality paired reads, and each unique nucleotide sequence was defined as a clonotype. MiTCR v1.1 was used to align the clonotypes against IMGT TRBV, TRBD and TRBJ reference segments. The analysis was restricted to V-J combinations with a frequency above 0.0001, which together covered about 99% of the repertoires. A TCS score was defined as the ratio between F50 (clonal expansion) and ExV (chaos), using BLOSUM62-based TCRdist between CDR3 peptides within each V-J. Welch's t-statistics and random forest reduced around 510 V-J features to 10 to 15, which were used in a naive Bayes classifier (R e1071). TCRdb took the public reads, trimmed them with fastp at Q25, ran MiXCR for clone calling and kept in-frame beta chains. CDR3 protein duplicates are merged, each entry listing the most common genes and DNA. TCRdb's processing, not the study's, gives the V and J calls here. The sample table lists some 690,000 distinct CDR3 sequences, approximately 15% of them with a count of one. The ten biggest clones cover less than 20% of the sample.

Stable Graves' hyperthyroidism was defined as no progression to ophthalmopathy during 18 months of follow-up. Hyperthyroidism patients were aged 18 to 65 years and newly diagnosed, with disease duration of less than 2 months. Exclusion was applied to patients with uncontrolled infections, other autoimmune diseases, pregnancy or lactation. Diagnoses were established on the basis of clinical symptoms, serum thyroxine and TRAb, thyroid ultrasound, and orbital computed tomography. PBMCs were separated from roughly 9.3 ml of fresh peripheral blood using Ficoll-Paque density gradient centrifugation. Total RNA was extracted using Trizol reagent, and RNA quality was assessed on an Agilent 2100 Bioanalyzer. This clonotype was recorded a few times. Its antigen is not yet known. No base quality information exists; no much larger clone differs at one position. The CDR3 holds 12 amino acids from the cysteine to the phenylalanine. The entry retains the CDR3 DNA only, 36 bases that are in frame from base 1. Taken from the germline V gene (reference sequence), the CDR1 and CDR2 loops are PRHDT and FYEKMQ. At the junction V is shortened by 4 bases and J by 7 bases, with 8 bases in between.

The chain couples TRBV13 to TRBJ1-5; TRBD1 is a weak D gene call, 5 bases matching. This clonotype originated in a man aged 45-60 years with Graves' hyperthyroidism. Sequenced sample: blood. The sequenced DNA is TGTGCCAGCAGCTCAGGGTTGCAGCCCCAGCATTTT. Its protein is CASSSGLQPQHF.